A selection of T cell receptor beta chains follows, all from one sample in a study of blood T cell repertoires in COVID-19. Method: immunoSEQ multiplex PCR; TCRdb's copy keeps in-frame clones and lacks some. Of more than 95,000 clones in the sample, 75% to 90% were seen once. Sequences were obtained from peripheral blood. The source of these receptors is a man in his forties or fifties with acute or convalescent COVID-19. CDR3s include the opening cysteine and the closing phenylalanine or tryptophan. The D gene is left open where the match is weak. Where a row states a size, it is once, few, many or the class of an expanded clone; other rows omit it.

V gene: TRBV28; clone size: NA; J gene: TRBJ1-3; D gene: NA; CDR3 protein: CASTEGDTIYF; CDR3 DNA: TGTGCCAGCACCGAGGGTGACACCATATATTTT
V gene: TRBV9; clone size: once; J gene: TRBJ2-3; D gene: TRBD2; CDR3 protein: CASSVGSGSIGYTQYF; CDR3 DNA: TGTGCCAGCAGCGTAGGTAGCGGGAGTATCGGGTATACGCAGTATTTT
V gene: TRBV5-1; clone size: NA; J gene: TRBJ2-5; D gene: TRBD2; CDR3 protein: CASGLGEGPQETQYF; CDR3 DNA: TGCGCCAGCGGTCTGGGGGAGGGCCCCCAAGAGACCCAGTACTTC
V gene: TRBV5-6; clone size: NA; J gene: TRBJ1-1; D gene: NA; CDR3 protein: CASSRSPQVYTEAFF; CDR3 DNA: TGTGCCAGCAGCCGCTCGCCGCAGGTTTACACTGAAGCTTTCTTT
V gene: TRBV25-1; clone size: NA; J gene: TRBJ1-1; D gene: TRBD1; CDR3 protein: CASSAPRGPMNTEAFF; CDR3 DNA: TGTGCCAGCAGTGCACCCAGGGGGCCAATGAACACTGAAGCTTTCTTT
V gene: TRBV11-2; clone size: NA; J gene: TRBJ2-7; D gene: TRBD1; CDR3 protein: CASSLRLTGHEQYF; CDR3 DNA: TGTGCCAGCAGCTTACGACTGACAGGGCACGAGCAGTACTTC
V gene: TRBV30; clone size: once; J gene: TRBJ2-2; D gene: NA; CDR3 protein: CAWTLRLAGELFF; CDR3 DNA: TGTGCCTGGACCCTGCGTTTGGCCGGGGAGCTGTTTTTT
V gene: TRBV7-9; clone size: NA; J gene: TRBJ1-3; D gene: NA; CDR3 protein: CASSFGQTSGNTIYF; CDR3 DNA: TGTGCCAGCAGCTTTGGACAAACCTCTGGAAACACCATATATTTT
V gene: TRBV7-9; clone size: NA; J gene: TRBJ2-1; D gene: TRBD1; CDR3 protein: CATSGGAHNEQFF; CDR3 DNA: TGTGCCACCTCAGGGGGCGCCCACAATGAGCAGTTCTTC
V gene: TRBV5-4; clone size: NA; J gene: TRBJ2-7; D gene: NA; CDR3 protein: CASSHYEQYF; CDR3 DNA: TGTGCCAGCAGCCACTACGAGCAGTACTTC
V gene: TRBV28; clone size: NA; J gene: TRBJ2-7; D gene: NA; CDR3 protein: CASSFSIQGEFSYEQYF; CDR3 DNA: TGTGCCAGCAGTTTTAGTATCCAGGGCGAGTTCTCCTACGAGCAGTACTTC
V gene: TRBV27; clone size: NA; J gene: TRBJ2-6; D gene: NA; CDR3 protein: CASSLVSSGANVLTF; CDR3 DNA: TGTGCCAGCAGTTTAGTGAGCTCTGGGGCCAACGTCCTGACTTTC
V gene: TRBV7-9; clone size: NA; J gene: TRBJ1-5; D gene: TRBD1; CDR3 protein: CASSLTGQGNQPQHF; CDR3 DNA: TGTGCCAGCAGCTTAACGGGACAGGGAAATCAGCCCCAGCATTTT
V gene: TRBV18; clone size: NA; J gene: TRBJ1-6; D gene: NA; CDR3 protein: CASSPRGGDNSPLHF; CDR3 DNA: TGTGCCAGCTCACCCAGAGGGGGGGATAATTCACCCCTCCACTTT
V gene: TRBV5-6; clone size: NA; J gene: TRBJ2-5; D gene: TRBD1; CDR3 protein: CASSLPQGVETQYF; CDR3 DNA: TGTGCCAGCAGCTTGCCACAGGGGGTCGAGACCCAGTACTTC
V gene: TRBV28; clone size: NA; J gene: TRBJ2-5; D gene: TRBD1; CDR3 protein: CASSPGTGIRETQYF; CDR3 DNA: TGTGCCAGCAGTCCTGGGACAGGGATTAGGGAGACCCAGTACTTC
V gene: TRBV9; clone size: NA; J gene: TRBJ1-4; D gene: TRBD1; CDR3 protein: CASSVGGTVNEKLFF; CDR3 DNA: TGTGCCAGCAGCGTAGGTGGGACAGTGAATGAAAAACTGTTTTTT
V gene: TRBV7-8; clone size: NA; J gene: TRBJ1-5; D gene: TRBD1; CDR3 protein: CASSLTRQGSSNQPQHF; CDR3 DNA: TGTGCCAGCAGCCTTACCCGACAGGGAAGCAGCAATCAGCCCCAGCATTTT
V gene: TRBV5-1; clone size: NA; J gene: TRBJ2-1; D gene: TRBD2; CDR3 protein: CASSFGLAGGGNEQFF; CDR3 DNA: TGCGCCAGCAGCTTTGGACTAGCGGGCGGGGGTAATGAGCAGTTCTTC
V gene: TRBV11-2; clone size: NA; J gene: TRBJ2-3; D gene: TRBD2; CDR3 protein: CASRNPAPGLGAQYF; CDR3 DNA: TGTGCCAGCAGAAATCCAGCGCCGGGACTAGGGGCGCAGTATTTT
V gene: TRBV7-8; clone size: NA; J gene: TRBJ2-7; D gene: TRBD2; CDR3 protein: CASSRLAGAYEQYF; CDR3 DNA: TGTGCCAGCAGCCGGCTAGCGGGAGCCTACGAGCAGTACTTC
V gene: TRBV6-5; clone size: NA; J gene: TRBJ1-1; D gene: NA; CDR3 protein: CASSYSRTPEAFF; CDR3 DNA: TGTGCCAGCAGTTACTCGAGGACACCTGAAGCTTTCTTT
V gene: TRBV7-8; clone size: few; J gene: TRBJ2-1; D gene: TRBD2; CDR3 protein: CASSRGGNNEQFF; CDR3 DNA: TGTGCCAGCAGTCGGGGGGGCAACAATGAGCAGTTCTTC
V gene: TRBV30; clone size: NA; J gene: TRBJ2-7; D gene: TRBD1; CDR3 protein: CAWKRGREQYF; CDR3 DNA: TGTGCCTGGAAAAGGGGGCGCGAGCAGTACTTC
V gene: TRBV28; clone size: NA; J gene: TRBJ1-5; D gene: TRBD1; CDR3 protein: CASRAQGAGGQPQHF; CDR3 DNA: TGTGCCAGCAGAGCACAGGGGGCCGGAGGTCAGCCCCAGCATTTT
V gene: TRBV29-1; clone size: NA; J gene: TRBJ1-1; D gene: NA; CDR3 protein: CSVDPWGESGTEAFF; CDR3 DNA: TGCAGCGTTGACCCGTGGGGGGAATCGGGCACTGAAGCTTTCTTT
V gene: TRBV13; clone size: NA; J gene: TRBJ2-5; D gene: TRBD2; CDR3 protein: CASSLAVAGGETQYF; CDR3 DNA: TGTGCCAGCAGCTTAGCTGTAGCGGGAGGGGAGACCCAGTACTTC
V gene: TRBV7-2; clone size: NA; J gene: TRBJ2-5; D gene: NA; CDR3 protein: CASSLRGRLETQYF; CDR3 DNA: TGTGCCAGCAGCTTACGTGGGAGACTAGAGACCCAGTACTTC
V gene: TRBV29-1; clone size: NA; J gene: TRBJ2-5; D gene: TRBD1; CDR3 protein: CSVELGQGRSETQYF; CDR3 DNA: TGCAGCGTTGAACTTGGACAGGGTCGATCAGAGACCCAGTACTTC
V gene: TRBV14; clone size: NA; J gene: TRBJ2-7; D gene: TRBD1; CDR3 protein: CASSQGQGRHEQYF; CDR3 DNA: TGTGCCAGCAGCCAAGGACAGGGGCGCCACGAGCAGTACTTC
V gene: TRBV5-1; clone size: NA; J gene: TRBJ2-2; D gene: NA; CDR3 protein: CASRDSDTGELFF; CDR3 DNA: TGCGCCAGCAGAGACAGCGACACCGGGGAGCTGTTTTTT
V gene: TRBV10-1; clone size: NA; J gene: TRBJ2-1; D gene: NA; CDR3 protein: CASSGIAVPYNEQFF; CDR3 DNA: TGCGCCAGCAGTGGAATAGCGGTACCCTACAATGAGCAGTTCTTC
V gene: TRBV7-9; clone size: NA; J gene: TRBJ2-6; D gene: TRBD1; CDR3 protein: CASSLSFRDRAGANVLTF; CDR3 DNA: TGTGCCAGCAGCCTTAGCTTCCGGGACAGGGCTGGGGCCAACGTCCTGACTTTC
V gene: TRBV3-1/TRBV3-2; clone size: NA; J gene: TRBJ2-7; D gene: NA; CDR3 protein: CASSQQGRGYEQYF; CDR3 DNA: TGTGCCAGCAGCCAACAGGGAAGGGGCTACGAGCAGTACTTC
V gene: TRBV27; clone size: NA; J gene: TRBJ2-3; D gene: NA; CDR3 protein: CASSSTTNRGGADTQYF; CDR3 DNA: TGTGCCAGCAGTTCAACTACCAACAGGGGGGGCGCAGATACGCAGTATTTT
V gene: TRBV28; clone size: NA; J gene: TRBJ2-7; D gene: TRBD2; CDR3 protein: CASSEREGLYEQYF; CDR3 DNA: TGTGCCAGCAGTGAGCGGGAGGGCCTATACGAGCAGTACTTC
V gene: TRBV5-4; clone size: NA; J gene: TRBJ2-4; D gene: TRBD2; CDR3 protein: CASSPGTIKNIQYF; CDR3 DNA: TGTGCCAGCAGCCCCGGGACTATTAAAAACATTCAGTACTTC
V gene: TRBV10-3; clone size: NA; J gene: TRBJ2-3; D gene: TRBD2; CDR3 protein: CAIKGGSGRADTQYF; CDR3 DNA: TGTGCCATCAAAGGGGGTAGCGGGAGGGCGGATACGCAGTATTTT
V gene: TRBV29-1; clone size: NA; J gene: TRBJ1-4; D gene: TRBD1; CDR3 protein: CSVGQGPNEKLFF; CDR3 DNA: TGCAGCGTAGGACAGGGGCCTAATGAAAAACTGTTTTTT
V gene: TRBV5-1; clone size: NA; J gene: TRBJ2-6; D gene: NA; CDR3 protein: CASSSTGTGANVLTF; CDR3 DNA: TGCGCCAGCAGTTCTACAGGGACTGGGGCCAACGTCCTGACTTTC
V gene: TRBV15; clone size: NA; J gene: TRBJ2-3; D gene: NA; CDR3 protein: CATREDTDTQYF; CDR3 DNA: TGTGCCACCAGGGAGGACACAGATACGCAGTATTTT
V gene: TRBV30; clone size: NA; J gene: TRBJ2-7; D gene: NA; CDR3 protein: CAWRGQIRDEQYF; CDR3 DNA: TGTGCCTGGCGAGGGCAGATTCGGGACGAGCAGTACTTC
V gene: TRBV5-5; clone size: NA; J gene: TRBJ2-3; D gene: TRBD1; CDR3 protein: CASSLERGGVRTDTQYF; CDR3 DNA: TGTGCCAGCAGCTTGGAGAGAGGGGGCGTTAGGACAGATACGCAGTATTTT
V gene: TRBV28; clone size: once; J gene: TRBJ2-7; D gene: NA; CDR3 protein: CASTEVRRDEQYF; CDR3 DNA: TGTGCCAGCACCGAGGTCAGGAGGGACGAGCAGTACTTC
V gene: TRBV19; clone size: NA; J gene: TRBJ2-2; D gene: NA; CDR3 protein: CASRPAAAGTGELFF; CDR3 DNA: TGTGCCAGTAGACCTGCTGCGGCGGGGACCGGGGAGCTGTTTTTT
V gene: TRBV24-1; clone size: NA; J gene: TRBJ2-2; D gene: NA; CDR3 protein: CATSDLPGNTGELFF; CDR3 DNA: TGTGCCACCAGTGATTTGCCGGGGAACACCGGGGAGCTGTTTTTT
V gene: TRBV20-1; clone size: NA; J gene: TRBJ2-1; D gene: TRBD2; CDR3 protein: CSASSSGAYNEQFF; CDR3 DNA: TGCAGTGCTAGTTCTAGCGGGGCTTACAATGAGCAGTTCTTC
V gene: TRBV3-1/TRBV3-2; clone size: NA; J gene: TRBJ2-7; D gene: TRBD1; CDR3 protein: CASSRLGTGEYEQYF; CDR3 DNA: TGTGCCAGCAGCCGACTCGGGACAGGGGAATACGAGCAGTACTTC
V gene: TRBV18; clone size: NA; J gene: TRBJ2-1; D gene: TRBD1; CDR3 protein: CASSPQRQGSEQFF; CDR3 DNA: TGTGCCAGCTCACCACAGAGACAGGGGTCTGAGCAGTTCTTC
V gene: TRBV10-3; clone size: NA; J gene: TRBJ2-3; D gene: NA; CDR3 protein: CAISDGAGGKYF; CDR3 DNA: TGTGCCATCAGTGATGGGGCAGGGGGGAAGTATTTT
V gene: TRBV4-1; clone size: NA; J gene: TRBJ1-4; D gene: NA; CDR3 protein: CASSHRHLSGATNEKLFF; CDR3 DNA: TGCGCCAGCAGCCATAGACACTTATCGGGGGCAACTAATGAAAAACTGTTTTTT
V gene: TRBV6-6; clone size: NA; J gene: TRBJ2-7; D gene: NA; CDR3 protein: CASSSRGGESEQYF; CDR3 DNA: TGTGCCAGCTCCTCAAGGGGGGGGGAGAGCGAGCAGTACTTC
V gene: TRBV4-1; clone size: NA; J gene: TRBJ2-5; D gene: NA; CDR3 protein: CASSQEGALSLGETQYF; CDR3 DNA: TGCGCCAGCAGCCAAGAGGGGGCCCTCTCTCTAGGGGAGACCCAGTACTTC
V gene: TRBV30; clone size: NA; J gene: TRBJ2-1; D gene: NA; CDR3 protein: CAWSEQRGNEQFF; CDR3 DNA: TGTGCCTGGAGTGAACAGCGAGGGAATGAGCAGTTCTTC
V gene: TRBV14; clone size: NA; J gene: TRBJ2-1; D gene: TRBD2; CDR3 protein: CASSQGEREGQDEQFF; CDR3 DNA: TGTGCCAGCAGCCAAGGGGAGCGGGAGGGCCAGGATGAGCAGTTCTTC